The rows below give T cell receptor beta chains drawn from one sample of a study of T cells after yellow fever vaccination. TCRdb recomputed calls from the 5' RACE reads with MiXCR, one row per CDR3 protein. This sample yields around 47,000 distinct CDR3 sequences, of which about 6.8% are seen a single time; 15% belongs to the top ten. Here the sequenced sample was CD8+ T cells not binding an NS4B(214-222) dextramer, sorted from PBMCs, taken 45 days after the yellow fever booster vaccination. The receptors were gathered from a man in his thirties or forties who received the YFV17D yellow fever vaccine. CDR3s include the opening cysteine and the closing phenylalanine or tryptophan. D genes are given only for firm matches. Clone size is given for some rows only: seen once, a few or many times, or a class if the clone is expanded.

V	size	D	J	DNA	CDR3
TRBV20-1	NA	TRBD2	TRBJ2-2	TGCAGTGCAATACACCCACCGACTAGCGGGAAGGCCGGGGAGCTGTTTTTT	CSAIHPPTSGKAGELFF
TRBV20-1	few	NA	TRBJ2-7	TGCAGTGCTAGATGGTCCTACGAGCAGTACTTC	CSARWSYEQYF
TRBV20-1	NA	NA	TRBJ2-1	TGCAGTGCTAGAGAAGCCTGGCGTAGTCGGCGAGGTTCCTACAATGAGCAGTTCTTC	CSAREAWRSRRGSYNEQFF
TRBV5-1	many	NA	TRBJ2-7	TGCGCCAGCAGCTTGGCCTACGGGAGCTACGAGCAGTACTTC	CASSLAYGSYEQYF
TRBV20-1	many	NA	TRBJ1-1	TGCAGTGCTAGACGGATCGGAGACACTGAAGCTTTCTTT	CSARRIGDTEAFF
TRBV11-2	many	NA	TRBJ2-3	TGTGCCAGCAGCCACGGCCCGGCGGGAGATACGCAGTATTTT	CASSHGPAGDTQYF
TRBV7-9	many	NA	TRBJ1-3	TGTGCCAGCAGCTCGACGCAGTACTCTGGAAACACCATATATTTT	CASSSTQYSGNTIYF
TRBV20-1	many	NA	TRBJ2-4	TGCAGTGCGCACAAAAACATTCAGTACTTC	CSAHKNIQYF
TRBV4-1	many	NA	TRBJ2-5	TGCGCCAGCAGCCCACTTTTTGTGGCCAGGGAACAAGAGACCCAGTACTTC	CASSPLFVAREQETQYF
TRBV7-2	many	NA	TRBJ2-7	TGTGCCAGCAGCTTGCCTAGCGCTGCTTACGAGCAGTACTTC	CASSLPSAAYEQYF
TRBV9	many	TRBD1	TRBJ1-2	TGTGCCAGCAGCATCCGGGACAGAGACCTCTATGGCTACACCTTC	CASSIRDRDLYGYTF
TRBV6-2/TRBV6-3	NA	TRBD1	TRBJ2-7	TGTGCCAGCAGCGACCCCGGGACAGGGTTCCACGAGCAGTACTTC	CASSDPGTGFHEQYF
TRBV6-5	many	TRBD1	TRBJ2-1	TGTGCCAGCAGTCCGGGACAGAGCTACAATGAGCAGTTCTTC	CASSPGQSYNEQFF
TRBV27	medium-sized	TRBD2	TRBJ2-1	TGTGCCAGCAGTACTAGCGGGAGGAATGAGCAGTTCTTC	CASSTSGRNEQFF
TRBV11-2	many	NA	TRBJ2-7	TGTGCCAGCAGCTATTCGGGCGACAGCTCCTACGAGCAGTACTTC	CASSYSGDSSYEQYF
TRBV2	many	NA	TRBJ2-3	TGTGCCAGCTTGGAAGGGGGGGCAGATACGCAGTATTTT	CASLEGGADTQYF
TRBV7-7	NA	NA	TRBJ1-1	TGTGCTAGCAGCCCTCGGACGGGTACTGAAGCTTTCTTT	CASSPRTGTEAFF
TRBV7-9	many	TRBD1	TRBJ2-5	TGTGCCAGCAGCTTACTAGGACAGGCGGTTCAAGAGACCCAGTACTTC	CASSLLGQAVQETQYF
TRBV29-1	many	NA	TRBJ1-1	TGCAGCGTTGGGGAGATTACTTTT	CSVGEITF
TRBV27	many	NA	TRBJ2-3	TGTGCCAGCAAGGTGGGGGGGGGCATAGATACGCAGTATTTT	CASKVGGGIDTQYF
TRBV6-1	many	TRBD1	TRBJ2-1	TGTGCCAGCGGACAGGGGGTCTTGAATGAGCAGTTCTTC	CASGQGVLNEQFF
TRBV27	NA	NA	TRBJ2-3	TGTGCCAGCAGTTTAATCCAGCTGGGGGCCACAGATACGCAGTATTTT	CASSLIQLGATDTQYF
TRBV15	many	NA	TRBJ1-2	TGTGCCACCAGCAGAGATTCTCCGGAGTATGGCTACACCTTC	CATSRDSPEYGYTF
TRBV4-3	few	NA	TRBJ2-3	TGCGCCAGCAGCCAAGAGGGGCGAGGTCCAGATACGCAGTATTTT	CASSQEGRGPDTQYF
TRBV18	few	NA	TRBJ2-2	TGTGCCAGCTCACCAATTGGAATAGGACGGTTGAACACCGGGGAGCTGTTTTTT	CASSPIGIGRLNTGELFF
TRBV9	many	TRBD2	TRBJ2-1	TGTGCCAGCAGCACCGGGACTAGCGCCGGCAATGAGCAGTTCTTC	CASSTGTSAGNEQFF
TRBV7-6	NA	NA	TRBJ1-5	TGTGCCAGCAGCTTAAGCGGGTCCTTTCGCAATCAGCCCCAGCATTTT	CASSLSGSFRNQPQHF
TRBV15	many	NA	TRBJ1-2	TGTGCCACCAGCACCTTGCCCCTACAGGGCGGCTACACCTTC	CATSTLPLQGGYTF
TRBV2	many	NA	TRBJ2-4	TGTGCCAGCAGTGAGGTCGGGGTCGGGAACATTCAGTACTTC	CASSEVGVGNIQYF
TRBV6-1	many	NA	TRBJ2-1	TGTGCCAGCACCCCGGCAGATACAGGGTACTACAATGAGCAGTTCTTC	CASTPADTGYYNEQFF
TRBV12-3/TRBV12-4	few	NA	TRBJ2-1	TGTGCCAGCAGTTTTCCCCTTCTATCGAAGAACCTCAATGAGCAGTTCTTC	CASSFPLLSKNLNEQFF
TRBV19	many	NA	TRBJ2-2	TGTGCCAGCACTGTTGGGTGGAACACCGGGGAGCTGTTTTTT	CASTVGWNTGELFF
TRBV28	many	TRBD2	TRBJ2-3	TGTGCCAGCAGCGACCGGACTAGCGGGCCCAATGGAATACTAGATACGCAGTATTTT	CASSDRTSGPNGILDTQYF
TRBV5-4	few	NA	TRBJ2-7	TGTGCCAGCAGCTATGAGACCCACGAGCAGTACTTC	CASSYETHEQYF
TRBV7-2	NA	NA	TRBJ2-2	TGTGCCAGCAGCTTAGGGGTCGGGGGGCGCGGGTCCGGGGAGCTGTTTTTT	CASSLGVGGRGSGELFF
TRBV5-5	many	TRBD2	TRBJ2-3	TGTGCCAGCAGCTTCGCGGGGGATAGCACAGATACGCAGTATTTT	CASSFAGDSTDTQYF